The clone carrying this T cell receptor beta chain was counted at least ten times. Its antigen remains unidentified. TCR beta CDR3 amplification used multiplex PCR with 32 V and 13 J primers. TCRdb independently ran MiXCR on the multiplex PCR reads; one entry per CDR3 protein. The sample carries 13,000 or so distinct CDR3 sequences, roughly 23% recorded once. Bulk tumor genomic DNA constituted the template, at around 600 ng per sample. From each primary tumor, several far-apart biopsies were obtained during surgery. The patients were newly diagnosed with non-small cell lung cancer, had not been treated, and had curative surgery. Donor patients had newly diagnosed non-small cell lung cancer and were having surgery with curative intent. The sample is drawn from a study of immune heterogeneity within non-small cell lung tumors. Study-level points and caveats: Site-unique high-frequency clones occurred alongside identical dominant CDR3 beta clonotypes that recurred across tumor sites within a patient. A significant, moderate positive correlation (R 0.3 to 0.35) linked local T-cell clonality and tumor mutational burden.

Trimming left V 5 bases short and J 2 bases short, with 10 bases between. The CDR3 is made up of 13 amino acids. The germline V gene has CDR1 SGHDT and CDR2 YYEEEE. The receptor's source is a man in his fifties or sixties with non-small cell lung cancer. The gene calls are TRBV5-6 and TRBJ2-5; D is ambiguous. Sequenced material: lung tumor tissue. CDR3 sequence: CASSSDVQETQYF. In nucleotides, the CDR3 is TGTGCCAGCAGTTCGGACGTTCAAGAGACCCAGTACTTC. Full variable domain (missing parts from reference TRBV5-6 and TRBJ2-5): DAGVTQSPTHLIKTRGQQVTLRCSPKSGHDTVSWYQQALGQGPQFIFQYYEEEERQRGNFPDRFSGHQFPNYSSELNVNALLLGDSALYLCASSSDVQETQYFGPGTRLLVL.